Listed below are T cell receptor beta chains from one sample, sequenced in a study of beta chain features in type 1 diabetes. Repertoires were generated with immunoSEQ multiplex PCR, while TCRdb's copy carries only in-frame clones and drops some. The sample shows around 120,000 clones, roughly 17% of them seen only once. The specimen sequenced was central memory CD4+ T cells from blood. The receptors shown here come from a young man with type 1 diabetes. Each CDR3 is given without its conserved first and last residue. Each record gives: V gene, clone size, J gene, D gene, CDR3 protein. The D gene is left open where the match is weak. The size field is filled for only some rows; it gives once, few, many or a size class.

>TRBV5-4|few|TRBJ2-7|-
ASSRDNSYEQY
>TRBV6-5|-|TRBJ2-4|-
ASSEQDRKNIQY
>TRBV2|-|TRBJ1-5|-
ASSDYGGNQPQH
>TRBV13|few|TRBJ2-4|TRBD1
ASSYDRGKNIQY
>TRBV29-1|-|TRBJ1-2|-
SVSENYGYT
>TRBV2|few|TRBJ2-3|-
ASSEAGYTQY
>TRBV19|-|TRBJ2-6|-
ASSTQQGPSGANVLT
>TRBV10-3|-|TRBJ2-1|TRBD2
ATQRESAGNEQF
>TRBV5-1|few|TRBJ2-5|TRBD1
ASSAQGAETQY
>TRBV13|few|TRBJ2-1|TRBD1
ASSTRRQGYNEQF
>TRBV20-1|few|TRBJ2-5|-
SALREETQY
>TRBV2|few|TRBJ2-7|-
ASRGSRATPYEQY
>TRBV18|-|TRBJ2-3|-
ASSPDGADTQY
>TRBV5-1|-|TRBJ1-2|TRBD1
ASSPDRTGYGYT
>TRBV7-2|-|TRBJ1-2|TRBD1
ASSRDAGQVYGYT
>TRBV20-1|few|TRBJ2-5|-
SARPLETQY
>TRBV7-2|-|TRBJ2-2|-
ASSSQAPGTGELF
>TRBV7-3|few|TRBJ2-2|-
ASSPTSTPAGELF
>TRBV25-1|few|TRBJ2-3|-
ASTRAGRDTQY
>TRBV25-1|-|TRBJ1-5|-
ASRDKGNNQPQH
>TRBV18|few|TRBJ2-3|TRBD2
ASEMTSYTDTQY
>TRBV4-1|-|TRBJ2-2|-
ASSQGGQGPSGELF
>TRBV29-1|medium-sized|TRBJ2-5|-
SSSRGETQY
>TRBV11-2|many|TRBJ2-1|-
ASSKAPHEQF
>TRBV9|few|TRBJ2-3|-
ASSAFTSTDTQY
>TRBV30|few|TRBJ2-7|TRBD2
AWTRSGSVSYEQY
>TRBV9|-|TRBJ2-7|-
ASSVAAATYGQY
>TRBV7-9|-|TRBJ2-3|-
ASWFGGPTDTQY
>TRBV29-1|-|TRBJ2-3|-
SVQPGHSADTQY
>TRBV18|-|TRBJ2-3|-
ASSPIMKDTQY
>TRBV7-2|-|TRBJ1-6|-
ASSFGQLNSPLH
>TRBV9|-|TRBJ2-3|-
ASSPRGTPSTDTQY
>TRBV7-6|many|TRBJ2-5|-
ASSFLEETQY
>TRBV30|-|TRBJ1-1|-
ARGGTGTEAF
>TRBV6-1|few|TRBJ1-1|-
ASSLLRTDTEAF
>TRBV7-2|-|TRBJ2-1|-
ASSLDSSYNEQF
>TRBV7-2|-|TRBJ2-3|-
ASSPFWASGTDTQY
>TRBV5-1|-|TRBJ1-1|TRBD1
ASSYRDRGTEAF
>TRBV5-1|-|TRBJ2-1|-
ASSENTGVAHNEQF
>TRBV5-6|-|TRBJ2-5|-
ASSLYQETQY
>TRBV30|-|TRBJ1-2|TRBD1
AWEQGNYGYT
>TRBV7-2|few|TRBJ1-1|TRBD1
ASSFMTGSLTEAF
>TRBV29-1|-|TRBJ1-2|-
SVEAAPGGNGYT
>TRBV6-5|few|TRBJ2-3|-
ASSYSQYTQY
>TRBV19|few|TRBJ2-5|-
ASEDRDRGETQY
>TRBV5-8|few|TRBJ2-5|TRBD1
ASSRGPEETQY
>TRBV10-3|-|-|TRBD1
AISDRQGAFNEQY
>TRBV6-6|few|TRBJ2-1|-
ASSYGGGSYNEQF
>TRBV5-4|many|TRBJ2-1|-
ASSLGGNEQF
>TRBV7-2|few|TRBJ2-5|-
ASSRDQQETQY
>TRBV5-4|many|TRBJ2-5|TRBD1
ASSLQGAQETQY